This T cell receptor (beta chain) was sequenced during a study of OX40 agonist ivuxolimab in advanced cancers. About the study: Partial responses occurred in three patients (one hepatocellular carcinoma, two cutaneous melanoma).

The V and J ends lost 2 bases and 4 bases respectively, with 15 bases between them. There are 15 residues in the CDR3. Per germline, CDR1 LNHNV and CDR2 YYDKDF (reference sequence). The method was immunoSEQ multiplex PCR; TCRdb's version includes in-frame clones alone and lacks a portion of them. The sample has about 73,000 clones; 80% to 90% are singletons. The chain is built from TRBV15 and TRBJ2-7; D not certain. The specimen comprised CD4+ or CD8+ T cells sorted from blood, sampled in a trial of the OX40 agonist ivuxolimab. This clonotype originated in an adult with an advanced solid tumor such as melanoma, head and neck, liver or kidney cancer. The CDR3 DNA sequence: TGTGCCACCAGCAGAAGTCCTGGGGATTATTACGAGCAGTACTTC. It is translated as CATSRSPGDYYEQYF.